Listed here is a single T cell receptor beta chain. The CDR3 sequence is 13 residues long. The germline gives CDR1 SQVTM, CDR2 ANQGSEA. V was shortened by 2 bases and J by 1 base, with 8 bases between the two germline ends. The record originates from a study of blood T cell repertoires in COVID-19. Per the original methods: Cell counts per sample came from amplifying reference gene primers. Sequenced by immunoSEQ multiplex PCR; TCRdb stores in-frame clones only, minus some. V and J calls and clone size follow that table, whereas D and trimming were derived from the DNA. Counted here are approximately 62,000 clones, just under 90% occurring once; the ten biggest clones make up roughly 1.4%.

Specimen: peripheral blood. This TCR was recovered from a man aged 60 to 69 with acute or convalescent COVID-19. The rearrangement joins TRBV29-1 to TRBJ1-1; D perhaps matches TRBD1 (5 bases). The CDR3 region is CSVERQQNTEAFF. The CDR3 nucleotides read TGCAGCGTTGAACGACAGCAGAACACTGAAGCTTTCTTT.